Below are 22 T cell receptor beta chains sequenced from a single sample in a study of blood T cell repertoires in COVID-19. Sequencing was performed with immunoSEQ multiplex PCR; in TCRdb, only in-frame clones are kept and a portion is missing. The table records some 180,000 clones, approximately 82% of them present only once. The sequencing input was peripheral blood. All receptors come from a human donor in a cohort sampled during active COVID-19.

The chain carries TRBV12-3 or TRBV12-4 and TRBJ1-1, with D perhaps TRBD1 (5 bases). The CDR3 consists of 12 residues. V lost 6 bases and J lost 5, with 10 bases in between. The CDR3 DNA reads as TGTGCCAGCAGCCCGGACAAAACTGAAGCTTTCTTT. It translates to CASSPDKTEAFF.

The chain employs TRBV7-2 and TRBJ1-5; TRBD1 might be the D (6 bases). With 0 bases removed from V and 7 bases from J, the gap between germline ends came to 13 bases. Germline V gives CDR1 SGHTA, CDR2 FQGNSA. The CDR3 covers 15 residues. The CDR3 region has the DNA TGTGCCAGCAGCTTAGCGCGGGGGGCCGGGCAGCCCCAGCATTTT. It encodes CASSLARGAGQPQHF.

This sequence joins TRBV7-6 and TRBJ2-7, with 7 bases matching TRBD1. Germline-derived CDR1 and CDR2 are SGHVS and FNYEAQ. The trim removed 5 bases at V and 2 bases at J, leaving 9 bases unmatched. This CDR3 is built from 15 residues. CDR3 sequence reads: CASSRGTDKTYEQYF. The CDR3, as DNA: TGTGCCAGCAGCCGAGGGACAGACAAGACCTACGAGCAGTACTTC.

This chain joins TRBV2 and TRBJ2-1, with unresolved D. Germline-derived CDR1 and CDR2 are SNHLY and FYNNEI. This CDR3 has 12 amino acids. V lost 7 bases and J 5 bases, leaving 9 bases between the germline ends. CDR3 protein: CASKFRHNEQFF. CDR3 nucleotide sequence: TGTGCCAGCAAGTTCAGGCACAATGAGCAGTTCTTC.

V is TRBV19 and J is TRBJ2-4, with a weak D call TRBD2 (5 bases). Germline loops: CDR1 LNHDA, CDR2 SQIVND (reference sequence). Trimming removed 4 bases at V and 0 bases at J, with 10 bases between. The CDR3 consists of 15 residues. This CDR3 is CASSTDFLAKNIQYF. CDR3 sequence (DNA): TGTGCCAGTAGTACGGACTTCTTAGCCAAAAACATTCAGTACTTC.

The chain links TRBV27 to TRBJ2-5; D ambiguous. Germline CDR1 is MNHEY and CDR2 is SMNVEV (reference sequence). CDR3 length equals 14 residues. Trimming pared 0 bases from V and 7 bases from J, leaving 12 bases between. The CDR3 is CASSLSLGSWTQYF. CDR3 bases: TGTGCCAGCAGTTTATCTCTAGGCAGTTGGACCCAGTACTTC.

This clone has a single count. The chain employs TRBV4-2 and TRBJ2-1; TRBD2 is a possible D gene (6 bases). V was shortened by 1 base and J by 3 bases, with 13 bases between the two germline ends. Per germline, CDR1 LGHNA and CDR2 YNFKEQ. The CDR3 is 16 amino acids. The CDR3 DNA follows: TGTGCCAGCAGCCAAGGTTGGGGGGATGGCTACAATGAGCAGTTCTTC. Translated: CASSQGWGDGYNEQFF.

This rearrangement joins TRBV21-1 to TRBJ2-4; TRBD2, the D gene given by the table, was not confirmed from the DNA. TRBV21-1 is labeled a pseudogene. The CDR3 loop spans 18 amino acids. This CDR3 is CASSKGERHPLAKNIQYF. DNA of the CDR3: TGTGCCAGCAGCAAGGGTGAGCGGCACCCTCTAGCCAAAAACATTCAGTACTTC.

The rearrangement joins TRBV7-9 to TRBJ1-1, with 9 bases lining up with TRBD1. The CDR3 spans 14 residues. Germline-derived CDR1 and CDR2 are SEHNR and FQNEAQ (reference sequence). V was pared by 4 bases and J by 1 base, with 1 base of the junction left unmatched. The chain's CDR3 is CASSSQGANTEAFF. The DNA of the CDR3 is TGTGCCAGCAGCTCACAGGGGGCGAACACTGAAGCTTTCTTT.

The chain uses TRBV18 and TRBJ2-7; D call uncertain. V shed 6 bases and J shed 0 bases, with 9 bases lying between them. Germline V gene sequence: CDR1 KGHSH, CDR2 LQKENI. This CDR3 has 13 amino acids. The DNA of the CDR3 is TGTGCCAGCTCCCGTGCGGACTCCTACGAGCAGTACTTC. This sequence encodes CASSRADSYEQYF.

Written as DNA, the CDR3 is TGTGCCACCAGTGATGTGGGGGGGCGGCAGCCCCAGCATTTT. It is translated as CATSDVGGRQPQHF. The chain carries TRBV24-1 and TRBJ1-5, with D perhaps matching TRBD1 (6 bases). The CDR3 sequence is 14 residues long. Trimming shortened V by 3 bases and J by 7 bases, and 12 bases separated the two germline ends. Germline V gene sequence: CDR1 KGHDR, CDR2 SFDVKD.

This chain uses TRBV4-1 with TRBJ2-5; the D gene is possibly TRBD2 (6 bases). V was clipped by 0 bases and J by 5 bases, with 16 bases between them. The CDR3 extends over 16 amino acids. Germline CDR1 MGHRA, CDR2 YSYEKL. This CDR3 reads CASSQEGRRAWETQYF. The CDR3 DNA sequence: TGCGCCAGCAGCCAAGAGGGTAGGAGGGCCTGGGAGACCCAGTACTTC.

V gene TRBV29-1 combines with J gene TRBJ2-5; D might be TRBD1 (5 bases). The germline CDR1 and CDR2 sequences are SQVTM and ANQGSEA. Deletions cut 4 bases from V and 1 base from J, with 10 bases between. The CDR3 sequence is 13 residues long. CDR3: CSVVGDLQETQYF. The CDR3 bases are TGCAGCGTTGTAGGGGATCTCCAAGAGACCCAGTACTTC.

This clone was counted ten times or more. The chain uses TRBV5-1 and TRBJ1-1, with TRBD1 identical over 8 bases. The CDR3 is 16 amino acids. From germline, CDR1 is SGHRS and CDR2 YFSETQ. The V and J ends lost 1 base and 10 bases, in that order; junction bases with no gene match: 15. The CDR3, as DNA: TGCGCCAGCAGCTTGCCCGAAGGGACAGGAACGGTCGGAGCTTTCTTT. Translation: CASSLPEGTGTVGAFF.

The chain couples TRBV5-1 to TRBJ2-5; tentatively, D is TRBD2 (6 bases). The CDR3 contains 14 residues. V lost 4 bases to trimming and J lost 8 bases, with 18 bases between them. In germline, CDR1 is SGHRS, CDR2 YFSETQ. As DNA, the CDR3 is TGCGCCAGCAGCCCGGAGGGTCCGGGTGCTACCCAGTACTTC. Translated, it gives CASSPEGPGATQYF.

CDR3 coding DNA: TGTGCCAGCAGCTACAGGGTACGCGAGCAGTACTTC. Protein sequence: CASSYRVREQYF. This sequence joins TRBV5-4 and TRBJ2-7; tentative D call: TRBD1 (6 bases). This CDR3 spans 12 amino acids. Trimming left V 3 bases short and J 6 bases short, with 10 bases between. The V gene's germline CDR1 is SGHNT and CDR2 YYREEE (reference sequence).

This chain joins TRBV19 and TRBJ1-2, with D possibly being TRBD1 (6 bases). Germline values: CDR1 LNHDA, CDR2 SQIVND (reference sequence). CDR3 length: 15 amino acids. Trimming took 5 bases from V and 7 from J, leaving 20 bases between them. CDR3 in amino acids: CASSPTDGGAVGYTF. The CDR3 DNA is TGTGCCAGTAGTCCCACCGATGGGGGGGCAGTTGGCTACACCTTC.

J is TRBJ2-2 and V is TRBV19; TRBD2 agrees at 8 bases. In germline, CDR1 is LNHDA, CDR2 SQIVND (reference sequence). The CDR3 runs to 15 residues. Germline trimming cut 7 bases from V and 0 bases from J; bases unmatched to any gene: 4. The CDR3 region has the DNA TGTGCCAGTATTTTAGCGGGGACGAACACCGGGGAGCTGTTTTTT. As protein: CASILAGTNTGELFF.

This clone was observed once. The chain combines TRBV5-5 with TRBJ2-7, with 9 nucleotides matching TRBD1. V was clipped by 6 bases and J by 4 bases; unmatched bases: 8. The CDR3 has 14 amino acids. Germline V gene data show CDR1 as SGHKS and CDR2 as YYEKEE (reference sequence). The CDR3 DNA sequence: TGTGCCAGCAACCCGGGACAGGGCAGTTACGAGCAGTACTTC. Amino acid sequence: CASNPGQGSYEQYF. Full variable domain (rest looked up from reference TRBV5-5 and TRBJ2-7): DAGVTQSPTHLIKTRGQQVTLRCSPISGHKSVSWYQQVLGQGPQFIFQYYEKEERGRGNFPDRFSARQFPNYSSELNVNALLLGDSALYLCASNPGQGSYEQYFGPGTRLTVT.

The chain combines TRBV23-1 with TRBJ2-5; the match to TRBD1 covers 11 bases. TRBV23-1 is recorded as an ORF, its role being uncertain. CDR3 size: 17 residues. The junction had 7 bases not matched to a gene; V was cut back by 3 bases and J by 1 base. CDR3 nucleotides: TGCGCCAGCAGTCAGACCGGGACAGGGGGACCCCAAGAGACCCAGTACTTC. Its protein is CASSQTGTGGPQETQYF.

The V and J genes are TRBV5-1 and TRBJ2-1; TRBD2 matches at 13 bases. The CDR3 has 15 amino acids. The J segment lost 13 bases and the V segment lost 3 bases, leaving 10 bases of the junction unmatched. The germline CDR1 and CDR2 sequences are SGHRS and YFSETQ. The CDR3 region is CASSSRTSGSEGQFF. DNA for the CDR3: TGCGCCAGCAGCTCCCGGACTAGCGGGAGCGAAGGTCAGTTCTTC.

The genes are TRBV11-1 and TRBJ2-3, with 8 bases identical to TRBD2. The germline gives CDR1 SGHAT, CDR2 FQDESV (reference sequence). V dropped 3 bases and J dropped 6; count of bases not matched to a gene: 5. The length of the CDR3 is 14 residues. The CDR3 region has the DNA TGTGCCAGCAGCTTGGGGCGGGAGGTCGATACGCAGTATTTT. The encoded protein is CASSLGREVDTQYF.